A single sample gave rise to the 18 T cell receptor beta chains below, sequenced in a study of blood T cell repertoires in COVID-19. Assay used: immunoSEQ multiplex PCR; TCRdb lists only in-frame clones, some missing. Here the sample spans about 520,000 clones, approximately 83% being singletons. What was sequenced was peripheral blood. These receptors were taken from a human donor in a cohort sampled during active COVID-19.

The chain uses TRBV5-6 and TRBJ2-3; 8 bases align to TRBD2. CDR1 and CDR2 from the germline V gene are SGHDT and YYEEEE. The CDR3 runs 16 residues. Trimming at V came to 4 bases and at J to 4 bases, leaving 11 bases not matched to a gene. CDR3 sequence reads: CASSPGSTSGADTQYF. CDR3 in DNA: TGTGCCAGCAGCCCCGGGAGTACTAGCGGCGCAGATACGCAGTATTTT.

The rearrangement joins TRBV27 to TRBJ2-7; the D gene is possibly TRBD1 (6 bases). The CDR3 spans 14 residues. Trimming pared 4 bases from V and 3 bases from J, leaving 13 bases between. The V gene's germline CDR1 is MNHEY and CDR2 SMNVEV (reference sequence). In DNA form, the CDR3 reads TGTGCCAGCAGTTCCGGCCGACAGGTCTACGAGCAGTACTTC. Amino acid sequence: CASSSGRQVYEQYF.

The genes are TRBV30 and TRBJ2-7; the match to TRBD1 covers 9 bases. This CDR3 is built from 14 residues. The junction had 6 bases not matched to a gene; V was cut back by 3 bases and J by 3 bases. Per germline, CDR1 GTSNPN and CDR2 SVGIG (reference sequence). CDR3 sequence reads: CAWSVPGQGYEQYF. The CDR3 region has the DNA TGTGCCTGGAGCGTCCCGGGACAGGGCTACGAGCAGTACTTC.

The chain couples TRBV3-1 (or the pseudogene TRBV3-2) to TRBJ2-2; 9 positions agree with TRBD1. The CDR3 runs 18 residues. J was trimmed by 1 base and V by 8 bases; bases with no gene match: 14. The germline gives CDR1 LGHDT, CDR2 YNNKEL (reference sequence). CDR3 DNA sequence: TGTGCCAGCGGGAGTATAACCGGGACAGGGCAGAACACCGGGGAGCTGTTTTTT. Its translation is CASGSITGTGQNTGELFF.

The CDR3 here is CASSDRVSSGNTIYF. CDR3 DNA: TGTGCCAGCAGCGACAGAGTTAGCTCTGGAAACACCATATATTTT. The V call is TRBV6-2 or TRBV6-3, the J call TRBJ1-3, with D possibly being TRBD1 (5 bases). Germline assignment: CDR1 MNHEY and CDR2 SVGEGT. V was shortened by 6 bases and J by 0 bases, with 12 bases between the two germline ends. The CDR3 has 15 amino acids.

The V call is TRBV7-2, the J call TRBJ2-7, with TRBD2 identical over 10 bases. The CDR3 consists of 16 residues. The germline gives CDR1 SGHTA, CDR2 FQGNSA. V trimming: 1 base; J trimming: 2 bases; junction bases outside the gene matches: 5. DNA for the CDR3: TGTGCCAGCAGCTTAGAACTAGCGGGGACCACCTACGAGCAGTACTTC. Translation gives CASSLELAGTTYEQYF.

The J gene is TRBJ2-7, the V gene TRBV3-1 (or the pseudogene TRBV3-2); 7 bases map to TRBD2. The CDR3 extends over 15 amino acids. CDR1 is LGHDT and CDR2 is YNNKEL in the germline V gene (reference sequence). The V segment lost 5 bases and the J segment 0 bases; nucleotides outside the gene matches: 7. CDR3 protein: CASSDPSGLSYEQYF. Here the CDR3 DNA reads TGTGCCAGCAGCGACCCTAGCGGCCTCTCCTACGAGCAGTACTTC.

This clone was counted a few times. CDR3 residues: CSVEHRGEQYF. The CDR3 bases are TGCAGCGTTGAACACAGGGGAGAGCAGTACTTC. This chain joins TRBV29-1 and TRBJ2-7; 7 nucleotides align to TRBD1. Germline V gene data show CDR1 as SQVTM and CDR2 as ANQGSEA. V lost 2 bases to trimming and J lost 7 bases; unmatched junction nucleotides: 2. CDR3 length equals 11 residues.

This clone was observed once. The chain is built from TRBV19 and TRBJ2-6, with D tentatively TRBD2 (6 bases). This CDR3 is 17 amino acids long. Trimming took 5 bases from V and 3 from J, leaving 17 bases between them. CDR1 and CDR2 from the germline V gene are LNHDA and SQIVND (reference sequence). The CDR3 loop reads CASSVSRRGYGANVLTF. CDR3 DNA sequence: TGTGCCAGTAGTGTCTCTAGGCGGGGATATGGGGCCAACGTCCTGACTTTC.

The chain is built from TRBV5-6 and TRBJ1-1; TRBD1 agrees at 9 bases. Germline V gene sequence: CDR1 SGHDT, CDR2 YYEEEE. The CDR3 loop spans 14 amino acids. Germline trimming cut 0 bases from V and 7 bases from J; bases unmatched to any gene: 4. Here the CDR3 DNA reads TGTGCCAGCAGCTTGGGGACAGGGGCCGGTGAAGCTTTCTTT. Residues: CASSLGTGAGEAFF.

The rearrangement links TRBV7-3 to TRBJ2-2, with TRBD1 matching 7 bases. This CDR3 is built from 15 residues. Germline loops: CDR1 SGHTA, CDR2 FQGTGA. The V gene end was trimmed by 1 base and the J gene end by 3 bases; junction bases not matched to a gene: 2. CDR3 sequence reads: CASSLKTGHTGELFF. CDR3 nucleotide sequence: TGTGCCAGCAGCTTAAAGACAGGGCACACCGGGGAGCTGTTTTTT.

The rearrangement links TRBV6-1 to TRBJ2-1; D is ambiguous. Between the trimmed V and J ends, which lost 3 bases and 5 bases, there was a span of 8 bases. Looked up from germline, CDR1 is MNHNS and CDR2 is SASEGT. The CDR3 length is 13 residues. The CDR3 is CASSDPGNNEQFF. CDR3 nucleotide sequence: TGTGCCAGCAGTGATCCAGGTAACAATGAGCAGTTCTTC.

The rearrangement links TRBV7-2 to TRBJ1-5, with TRBD1 identical over 7 bases. CDR3 length: 15 residues. The germline gives CDR1 SGHTA, CDR2 FQGNSA. V lost 2 bases, J lost 7 bases, and 8 bases stayed unmatched. As DNA, the CDR3 is TGTGCCAGCAGCTTACTTCGAGACAGGGACCAGCCCCAGCATTTT. This gives the protein CASSLLRDRDQPQHF.

The V and J genes are TRBV19 and TRBJ2-7; 7 nucleotides match TRBD1. The CDR3 is made up of 15 amino acids. With 11 bases clipped from V and 5 bases from J, the junction kept 18 bases outside the gene matches. Germline-derived CDR1 and CDR2 are LNHDA and SQIVND (reference sequence). DNA for the CDR3: TGTGCCGCCTCGGATTCCGGGACAGCCTATAACGAGCAGTACTTC. Residues: CAASDSGTAYNEQYF.

V gene TRBV5-1 combines with J gene TRBJ2-1; D not certain. V was cut by 5 bases and J by 7 bases, with 16 bases left in between. Germline CDR1 reads SGHRS; CDR2 reads YFSETQ. The CDR3 loop spans 14 amino acids. The CDR3 nucleotides are TGCGCCAGCAGTGAATCCGGAGATCGAAATGAGCAGTTCTTC. Translating it yields CASSESGDRNEQFF.

The CDR3: CASSEVGGQGFNEQYF. CDR3 DNA: TGTGCCAGCAGTGAAGTTGGCGGACAGGGGTTTAACGAGCAGTACTTC. The rearrangement joins TRBV6-1 to TRBJ2-7; 9 bases line up with TRBD1. The V gene's germline CDR1 is MNHNS and CDR2 SASEGT. With V trimmed by 1 base and J by 5 bases, 9 bases remained unmatched. The CDR3 extends over 16 amino acids.

The chain uses TRBV28 and TRBJ1-2, with D hard to call. The germline V gene has CDR1 MDHEN and CDR2 SYDVKM. V lost 5 bases and J lost 8, with 21 bases in between. This CDR3 has 15 residues. The CDR3 DNA reads as TGTGCCAGCAGTCAGGACGGGGTGGCCGGACGGGGCTACACCTTC. Translating it yields CASSQDGVAGRGYTF.

DNA of the CDR3: TGTGCCAGCAGTCCCCGGGGGGGGCCGACTAATGAAAAACTGTTTTTT. The encoded protein is CASSPRGGPTNEKLFF. The V gene is TRBV28, the J gene TRBJ1-4, with D tentatively TRBD1 (6 bases). Deletions cut 5 bases from V and 2 bases from J, with 15 bases between. The CDR3 is 16 amino acids. CDR1 is MDHEN, CDR2 SYDVKM, per germline.